The present TCR beta chain was sequenced within a study of CD8+CD57+ T cells in acquired aplastic anemia. About the study: Sorted CD4+ and CD8+ cells gave an average of approximately 3.1 ug of DNA.

Profiling that covered TCR beta VDJ and CDR3 relied on genomic DNA as its template. TCRdb re-analysed the reads in MiXCR, keeping a single row per CDR3 protein. Of hundreds of thousands of distinct CDR3 sequences listed, around 46% are singletons. Before being chosen for sequencing, patients had shown CD8+CD57+ cell expansion by flow cytometry. This clonotype was counted between two and nine times. Its antigen is not identified. Germline lookup yields CDR1 SQVTM and CDR2 ANQGSEA. CDR3 length: 11 amino acids. The ends were cut back, 6 bases at V and 2 bases at J, with 8 bases in the middle. Regarding the study as a whole: CD8+ Simpson's diversity showed no significant patient-control difference. Patients and controls were found to share roughly 31 CD8+ CDR3 sequences.

The chain carries TRBV29-1 and TRBJ2-7; no clear D. The material sequenced was sorted CD4+, CD8+, or CD8+CD57+ T cells (not recorded which) from PBMCs. This TCR was sampled from a human donor with aplastic anemia. The CDR3 sequence is CSVLRAYEQYF. CDR3 nucleotide sequence: TGCAGCGTGCTGCGCGCCTACGAGCAGTACTTC.